The following is a T cell receptor (beta chain) sequence with its context. Its antigen remains unknown. CDR3 length: 14 residues. V lost 3 bases and J lost 7; bases outside the gene matches: 5. CDR1 and CDR2 from the germline V gene are SGHNT and YYREEE (reference sequence). This record belongs to a study of graft-versus-host responses after intestinal transplantation. Generated by immunoSEQ multiplex PCR, the TCRdb table keeps only in-frame clones and is missing some. The table includes about 130,000 clones, roughly 92% detected once. Sample: unstimulated CD4+ T cells sorted from spleen or lymph node cells, taken before intestinal transplant. The receptor's source is a human donor who received an intestinal transplant. J is TRBJ1-4 and V is TRBV5-4; 8 bases fit TRBD1. Here the CDR3 DNA reads TGTGCCAGCAGCTCCCACAGGGGGGGTGAAAAACTGTTTTTT. Protein sequence: CASSSHRGGEKLFF.